A selection of T cell receptor beta chains follows, all from one sample in a study of OX40 agonist ivuxolimab in advanced cancers. TCRdb's table, derived via immunoSEQ multiplex PCR, lists solely in-frame clones and lacks some. The sample yields about 58,000 clones, less than 90% seen once. The starting material was CD4+ or CD8+ T cells sorted from blood, obtained in a trial of the OX40 agonist ivuxolimab. These receptors were obtained from an adult with an advanced solid tumor such as melanoma, head and neck, liver or kidney cancer. CDR3s include the opening cysteine and the closing phenylalanine or tryptophan. Each record gives: D gene, clone size, J gene, V gene, CDR3 protein, CDR3 DNA. A D gene is named only where the DNA matches it firmly. Only part of the rows carry a size: once, few, many, or a class if the clone is expanded.

. . TRBJ1-5 TRBV27 CASSLWGAGQPQHF TGTGCCAGCAGTTTATGGGGGGCTGGTCAGCCCCAGCATTTT
TRBD1 . TRBJ1-3 TRBV4-3 CASSSGGWSGNTIYF TGCGCCAGCAGCTCAGGGGGCTGGTCTGGAAACACCATATATTTT
TRBD2 . TRBJ2-7 TRBV19 CASSHTSGAEQYF TGTGCCAGTAGTCATACTAGCGGGGCCGAGCAGTACTTC
. few TRBJ1-2 TRBV30 CAWSVQAGNYYGYTF TGTGCCTGGAGTGTACAGGCAGGGAACTACTATGGCTACACCTTC
. few TRBJ2-2 TRBV14 CASSQEGLTVNTGELFF TGTGCCAGCAGCCAAGAAGGGCTGACAGTCAACACCGGGGAGCTGTTTTTT
. . TRBJ1-1 TRBV11-2 CASSYTMNTEAFF TGTGCCAGCAGCTACACGATGAACACTGAAGCTTTCTTT
. . TRBJ1-5 TRBV9 CASSVGSNQPQHF TGTGCCAGCAGCGTAGGGAGCAATCAGCCCCAGCATTTT
TRBD2 . TRBJ2-1 TRBV7-3 CASSPLGGGSTNEQFF TGTGCCAGCAGCCCGTTGGGCGGGGGGTCAACCAATGAGCAGTTCTTC
. . TRBJ1-1 TRBV28 CASSPPTQGYRTEAFF TGTGCCAGCAGCCCCCCTACCCAGGGATATCGGACTGAAGCTTTCTTT
TRBD1 . TRBJ1-1 TRBV6-1 CASREARGLGTEAFF TGTGCCAGCCGCGAGGCGAGGGGGCTCGGCACTGAAGCTTTCTTT
TRBD1 . TRBJ2-7 TRBV6-5 CASTGRDRGYEQYF TGTGCCAGCACCGGCCGGGACAGGGGCTACGAGCAGTACTTC
. . TRBJ1-1 TRBV6-6 CASRGEGDGTEAFF TGTGCCAGCCGGGGGGAGGGGGATGGGACTGAAGCTTTCTTT
. . TRBJ1-6 TRBV18 CASSPYSTRLRDSPLHF TGTGCCAGCTCACCCTACAGTACCCGACTCCGGGATTCACCCCTCCACTTT
TRBD1 . TRBJ2-6 TRBV9 CASSPTDRVYSGANVLTF TGTGCCAGCAGCCCTACAGACAGGGTTTATTCTGGGGCCAACGTCCTGACTTTC
. . TRBJ2-5 TRBV28 CASSFPGPGYF TGTGCCAGCAGTTTCCCAGGCCCCGGGTACTTC
. . TRBJ1-2 TRBV28 CASSLSKGNYGYTF TGTGCCAGCAGTTTAAGTAAGGGGAACTATGGCTACACCTTC
. once TRBJ2-2 TRBV21-1 CASSKGGGTGELFF TGTGCCAGCAGCAAAGGCGGGGGCACCGGGGAGCTGTTTTTT
. once TRBJ1-1 TRBV5-5 CASSWKDETEAFF TGTGCCAGCAGCTGGAAGGATGAGACTGAAGCTTTCTTT
. . TRBJ2-5 TRBV7-2 CASSPGLGEGETQYF TGTGCCAGCAGCCCGGGACTCGGGGAAGGAGAGACCCAGTACTTC
. few TRBJ2-3 TRBV7-2 CASSTRTFGTDTQYF TGTGCCAGCAGCACGAGGACATTCGGCACAGATACGCAGTATTTT
. once TRBJ2-7 TRBV10-3 CAIRDTYEQYF TGTGCCATCAGGGACACCTACGAGCAGTACTTC
TRBD1 . TRBJ2-5 TRBV2 CASRSLGAGGYF TGTGCCAGCAGATCCCTCGGGGCAGGGGGGTACTTC
TRBD2 . TRBJ2-7 TRBV5-8 CASSSTGGPDPYEQYF TGTGCCAGCAGCTCGACGGGGGGGCCGGACCCCTACGAGCAGTACTTC
. . TRBJ2-1 TRBV11-3 CASSFGVEQFF TGTGCCAGCAGCTTCGGAGTAGAGCAGTTCTTC
. . TRBJ2-1 TRBV5-1 CASSLEDGRLYNEQFF TGCGCCAGCAGCTTGGAAGATGGCAGACTTTACAATGAGCAGTTCTTC
. . TRBJ2-7 TRBV5-1 CASSHGGGNYEQYF TGCGCCAGCAGCCACGGAGGAGGGAACTACGAGCAGTACTTC
. . TRBJ1-6 TRBV30 CAWSVRQNSPLHF TGTGCCTGGAGTGTACGGCAAAATTCACCCCTCCACTTT
. . TRBJ2-7 TRBV28 CASSFSRYEQYF TGTGCCAGCAGTTTTTCCCGATACGAGCAGTACTTC
. . TRBJ2-3 TRBV21-1 CASTNRRQLDTDTQYF TGTGCCAGCACCAACCGGCGGCAGCTAGACACAGATACGCAGTATTTT
. few TRBJ2-7 TRBV4-2 CASSQERRGGEQYF TGTGCCAGCAGCCAAGAGAGGAGGGGGGGCGAGCAGTACTTC
TRBD2 . TRBJ2-3 TRBV19 CASSIGTSGGGGTDTQYF TGTGCCAGTAGTATAGGGACTAGCGGGGGCGGAGGCACAGATACGCAGTATTTT
TRBD2 . TRBJ2-3 TRBV5-1 CASSLGTSGGTDTQYF TGCGCCAGCAGCTTGGGGACTAGCGGGGGCACAGATACGCAGTATTTT
. . TRBJ1-2 TRBV6-5 CASSYVGLEGYTF TGTGCCAGCAGTTATGTGGGCCTCGAGGGCTACACCTTC
TRBD2 . TRBJ2-1 TRBV28 CASVGPAGGYNEQFF TGTGCCAGCGTCGGCCCAGCGGGGGGTTACAATGAGCAGTTCTTC
. . TRBJ1-5 TRBV7-8 CASSLAPGPSNQPQHF TGTGCCAGCAGCTTAGCCCCAGGGCCAAGCAATCAGCCCCAGCATTTT
. . TRBJ2-3 TRBV11-2 CASSLDLAWGGLSTDTQYF TGTGCCAGCAGCTTAGATCTTGCGTGGGGGGGGCTAAGCACAGATACGCAGTATTTT
. . TRBJ2-6 TRBV5-1 CASSLEGSGANVLTF TGCGCCAGCAGCTTGGAAGGGTCTGGGGCCAACGTCCTGACTTTC
. . TRBJ1-5 TRBV28 CASSLSGLWKLGNQPQHF TGTGCCAGCAGTTTATCAGGGCTATGGAAGTTAGGCAATCAGCCCCAGCATTTT
TRBD1 . TRBJ2-7 TRBV7-2 CASSKTGTGTYEQYF TGTGCCAGCAGCAAGACCGGGACAGGGACCTACGAGCAGTACTTC
. . TRBJ1-2 TRBV28 CASSFRGYGYTF TGTGCCAGCAGTTTCAGGGGCTATGGCTACACCTTC
. . TRBJ2-6 TRBV11-1 CASSLRGSGANVLTF TGTGCCAGCAGCCTCAGGGGCTCTGGGGCCAACGTCCTGACTTTC
. . TRBJ2-5 TRBV5-8 CASSQGGGQETQYF TGTGCCAGCAGCCAAGGGGGGGGCCAAGAGACCCAGTACTTC
. . TRBJ2-5 TRBV4-1 CASSQDRGTGETQYF TGCGCCAGCAGCCAAGATAGAGGGACTGGCGAGACCCAGTACTTC
TRBD1 . TRBJ1-5 TRBV19 CASNRDRGNQPQHF TGTGCCAGTAATCGGGACAGGGGGAATCAGCCCCAGCATTTT
. . TRBJ1-4 TRBV5-4 CASSPGSINEKLFF TGTGCCAGCAGCCCAGGATCCATTAATGAAAAACTGTTTTTT
TRBD1 . TRBJ2-3 TRBV2 CASSPQGATDTQYF TGTGCCAGCAGCCCGCAGGGGGCCACAGATACGCAGTATTTT
. medium-sized TRBJ2-7 TRBV7-9 CASSLGGEYEQYF TGTGCCAGCAGCTTAGGGGGAGAGTACGAGCAGTACTTC
TRBD1 . TRBJ1-4 TRBV28 CASSLGQGTEKLFF TGTGCCAGCAGTCTCGGACAGGGGACTGAAAAACTGTTTTTT
. . TRBJ2-5 TRBV12-1 CASSFGFQYQETQYF TGTGCCAGCAGCTTTGGGTTTCAGTACCAAGAGACCCAGTACTTC